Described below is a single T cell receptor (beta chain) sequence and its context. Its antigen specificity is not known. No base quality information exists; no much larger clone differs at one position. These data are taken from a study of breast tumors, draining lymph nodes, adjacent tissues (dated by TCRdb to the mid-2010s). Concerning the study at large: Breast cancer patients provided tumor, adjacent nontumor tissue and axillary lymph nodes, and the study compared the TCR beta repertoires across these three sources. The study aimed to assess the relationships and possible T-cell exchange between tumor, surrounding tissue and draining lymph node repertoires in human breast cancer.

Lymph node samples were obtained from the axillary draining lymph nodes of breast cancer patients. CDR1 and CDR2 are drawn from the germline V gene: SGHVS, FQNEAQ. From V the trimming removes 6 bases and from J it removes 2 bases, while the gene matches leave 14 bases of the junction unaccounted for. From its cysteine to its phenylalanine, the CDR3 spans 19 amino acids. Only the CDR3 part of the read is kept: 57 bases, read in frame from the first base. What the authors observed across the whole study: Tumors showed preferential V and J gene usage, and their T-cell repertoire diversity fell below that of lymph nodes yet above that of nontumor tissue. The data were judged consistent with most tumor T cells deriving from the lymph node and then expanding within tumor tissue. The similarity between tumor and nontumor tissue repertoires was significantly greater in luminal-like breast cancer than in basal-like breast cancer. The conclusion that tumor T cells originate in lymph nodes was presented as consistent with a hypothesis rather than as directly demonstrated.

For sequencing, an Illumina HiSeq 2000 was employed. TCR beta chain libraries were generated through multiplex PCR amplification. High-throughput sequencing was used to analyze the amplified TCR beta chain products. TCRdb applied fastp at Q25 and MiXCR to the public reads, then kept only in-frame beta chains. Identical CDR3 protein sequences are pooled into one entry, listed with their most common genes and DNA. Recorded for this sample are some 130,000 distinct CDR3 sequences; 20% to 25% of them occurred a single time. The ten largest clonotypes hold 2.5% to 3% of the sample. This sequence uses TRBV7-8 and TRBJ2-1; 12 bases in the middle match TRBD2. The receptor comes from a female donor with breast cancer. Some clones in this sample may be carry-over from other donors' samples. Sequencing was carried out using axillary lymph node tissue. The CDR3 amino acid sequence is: CASSRTSGNPRLTYNEQFF. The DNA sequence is TGTGCCAGCAGTCGGACTAGCGGGAACCCCCGTCTGACCTACAATGAGCAGTTCTTC.